This T cell receptor beta chain stems from a study of blood T cell repertoires in COVID-19. Looked up from germline, CDR1 is MDHEN and CDR2 is SYDVKM. Trimming took off 1 base at V and 3 bases at J, with 10 bases between the two ends. The CDR3 is 14 amino acids. Recruitment covered over 20 US areas and drew participants whose ages spanned about 18 to 95 years. Profiling relied on immunoSEQ multiplex PCR, and the TCRdb table lists in-frame clones only, not all of them. This table has 250,000 to 350,000 clones, 92% appearing once. This TCR was sampled from a woman younger than 45 who had recovered from COVID-19. Sequencing input: PBMCs or T cells enriched from blood (not recorded which). The J gene is TRBJ2-7, the V gene TRBV28, with D hard to call. The CDR3 DNA reads TGTGCCAGCAGTTTATCCCCCTATCTCTACGAGCAGTACTTC. This codes for CASSLSPYLYEQYF.